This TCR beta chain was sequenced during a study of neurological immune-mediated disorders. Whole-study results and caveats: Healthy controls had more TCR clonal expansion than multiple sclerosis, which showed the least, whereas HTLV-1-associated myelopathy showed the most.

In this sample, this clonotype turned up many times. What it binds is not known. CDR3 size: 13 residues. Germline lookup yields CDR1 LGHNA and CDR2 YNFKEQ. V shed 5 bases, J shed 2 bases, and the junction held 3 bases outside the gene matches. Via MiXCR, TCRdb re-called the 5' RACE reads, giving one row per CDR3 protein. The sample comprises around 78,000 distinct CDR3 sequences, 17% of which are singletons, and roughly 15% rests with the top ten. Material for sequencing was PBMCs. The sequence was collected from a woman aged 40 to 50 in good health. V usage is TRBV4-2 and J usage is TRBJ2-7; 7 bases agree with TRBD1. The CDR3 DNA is TGTGCCAGCAGCTTCGGACAGGCCTACGAGCAGTACTTC. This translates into CASSFGQAYEQYF.